This T cell receptor beta chain was captured in a study of shared T cell receptors in the human thymus. TCRdb keeps only in-frame clones here, not all; method: immunoSEQ multiplex PCR. The sample has some 720,000 clones, roughly 88% seen once. There are 15 residues in the CDR3. V trimming: 4 bases; J trimming: 5 bases; junction bases outside the gene matches: 10. Germline V gene lookup returns CDR1 MDHEN and CDR2 SYDVKM. The same sample was also studied in work on human thymus T cells.

This TCR derives from a boy in the first two years of life with a congenital heart defect. Sequenced: thymocytes. This chain uses TRBV28 with TRBJ2-7; 8 bases match TRBD1. CDR3 in amino acids: CASSSSLDRVHEQYF. CDR3 coding DNA: TGTGCCAGCAGTTCTTCCCTGGACAGGGTCCACGAGCAGTACTTC.